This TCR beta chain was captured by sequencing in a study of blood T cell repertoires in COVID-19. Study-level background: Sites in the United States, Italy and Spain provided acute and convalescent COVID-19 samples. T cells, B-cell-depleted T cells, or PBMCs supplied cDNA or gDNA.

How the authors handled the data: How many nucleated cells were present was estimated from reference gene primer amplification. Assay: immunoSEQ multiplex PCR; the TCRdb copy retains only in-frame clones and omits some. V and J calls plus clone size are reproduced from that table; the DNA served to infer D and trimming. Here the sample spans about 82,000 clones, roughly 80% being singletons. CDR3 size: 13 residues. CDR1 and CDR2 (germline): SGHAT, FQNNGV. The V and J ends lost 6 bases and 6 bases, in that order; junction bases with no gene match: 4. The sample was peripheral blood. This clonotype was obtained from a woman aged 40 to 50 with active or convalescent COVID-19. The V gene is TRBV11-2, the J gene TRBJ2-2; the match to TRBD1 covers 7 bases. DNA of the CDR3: TGTGCCAGCAGGACAGGGTTCGCCGGGGAGCTGTTTTTT. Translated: CASRTGFAGELFF.